These 15 T cell receptor beta chains were sequenced from one sample in a study of T cells in localized non-small cell lung cancer. Clones were sequenced by immunoSEQ multiplex PCR, and TCRdb holds only the in-frame ones, with some missing. The repertoire holds 75,000 to 95,000 clones, with approximately 90% as singletons. The material was peripheral blood, obtained before any cancer treatment. Every receptor here comes from a man aged 35 to 69 with stage I squamous cell lung carcinoma.

The chain uses TRBV7-9 and TRBJ2-7, with D unresolved. Germline V CDR1 and CDR2: SEHNR, FQNEAQ (reference sequence). The V end lost 2 bases, the J end lost 3 bases, and 8 bases lay between the germline ends. This CDR3 comprises 13 residues. The CDR3 is CASSLWGNYEQYF. The CDR3, as DNA: TGTGCCAGCAGCTTATGGGGTAACTACGAGCAGTACTTC.

The chain carries TRBV5-6 and TRBJ2-7; TRBD1 aligns across 9 bases. The germline V gene encodes CDR1 SGHDT and CDR2 YYEEEE. The CDR3 has 15 amino acids. J lost 1 base, V lost 4 bases, and 6 bases had no gene match. CDR3 amino acids: CASSQQGARSYEQYF. The CDR3, as DNA: TGTGCCAGCAGCCAACAGGGGGCCCGATCCTACGAGCAGTACTTC. The whole variable domain, remainder taken from reference TRBV5-6 and TRBJ2-7, is DAGVTQSPTHLIKTRGQQVTLRCSPKSGHDTVSWYQQALGQGPQFIFQYYEEEERQRGNFPDRFSGHQFPNYSSELNVNALLLGDSALYLCASSQQGARSYEQYFGPGTRLTVT.

This chain links TRBV6-1 with TRBJ2-2; TRBD2 aligns across 7 bases. CDR1 is MNHNS, CDR2 SASEGT, per germline. V was clipped by 6 bases and J by 1 base; unmatched bases: 2. This CDR3 has 14 amino acids. The CDR3 DNA reads TGTGCCAGCAGGGGGGGGATGAACACCGGGGAGCTGTTTTTT. It specifies CASRGGMNTGELFF.

The V gene is TRBV6-1, the J gene TRBJ2-1; D unclear. The CDR3 sequence is 13 residues long. The germline gives CDR1 MNHNS, CDR2 SASEGT. With 7 bases removed from V and 5 bases from J, the gap between germline ends came to 12 bases. In nucleotides, the CDR3 is TGTGCCAGCACCCGACGAAGGGACAATGAGCAGTTCTTC. It specifies CASTRRRDNEQFF.

The CDR3 DNA sequence: TGCGCCAGCAGCCTCGGGGAGAAGTGGGTTGAGCAGTTCTTC. Amino acids: CASSLGEKWVEQFF. The J gene is TRBJ2-1, the V gene TRBV5-1, with D possibly TRBD2 on 5 matching bases. This CDR3 has 14 residues. Trimming cost V 4 bases and J 9 bases, with 17 bases left between them. The germline V gene has CDR1 SGHRS and CDR2 YFSETQ. Using reference TRBV5-1 and TRBJ2-1 for the parts outside the CDR3, the full variable domain is KAGVTQTPRYLIKTRGQQVTLSCSPISGHRSVSWYQQTPGQGLQFLFEYFSETQRNKGNFPGRFSGRQFSNSRSEMNVSTLELGDSALYLCASSLGEKWVEQFFGPGTRLTVL.

This clone is labeled large. The chain is built from TRBV5-5 and TRBJ1-1; 10 nucleotides match TRBD1. The CDR3 is 14 residues long. Trimming cost V 0 bases and J 5 bases; bases outside gene matches: 1. The germline V gene encodes CDR1 SGHKS and CDR2 YYEKEE (reference sequence). This CDR3 reads CASSLEGQGTEAFF. The CDR3 DNA reads TGTGCCAGCAGCTTGGAGGGACAGGGGACTGAAGCTTTCTTT.

The chain uses TRBV9 and TRBJ2-5; D gene uncertain. The germline V gene encodes CDR1 SGDLS and CDR2 YYNGEE. The V gene lost 4 bases and the J gene lost 2 bases, with 6 bases spanning the gap. The CDR3 extends over 12 amino acids. DNA for the CDR3: TGTGCCAGCAGCAGACGACAAGAGACCCAGTACTTC. Its protein product is CASSRRQETQYF.

The table lists this clone with a count of one. CDR3 nucleotides: TGTGCCAGCAGCTTAGAAATTGATTCACCCCTCCACTTT. It encodes CASSLEIDSPLHF. This rearrangement joins TRBV7-9 to TRBJ1-6; no clear D gene. The V gene lost 1 base and the J gene lost 8 bases, with 6 bases spanning the gap. The CDR3 has 13 residues. Germline loops: CDR1 SEHNR, CDR2 FQNEAQ (reference sequence).

Only one count was recorded for this clone. The rearrangement links TRBV11-2 to TRBJ1-6; possibly TRBD1 for D (5 bases). Per germline, CDR1 SGHAT and CDR2 FQNNGV. The ends were cut back, 5 bases at V and 9 bases at J, with 14 bases in the middle. The CDR3 loop spans 14 amino acids. The DNA for the CDR3 is TGTGCCAGCAGCCGGACGGGGGGGATTTCACCCCTCCACTTT. Translating it yields CASSRTGGISPLHF.

The J gene is TRBJ2-5, the V gene TRBV19; D is perhaps TRBD2 (6 bases). The germline gives CDR1 LNHDA, CDR2 SQIVND (reference sequence). Trimming removed 4 bases from V and 0 bases from J, with 12 bases in between. This CDR3 contains 15 residues. The CDR3 region is CASSTGRYYQETQYF. The DNA of the CDR3 is TGTGCCAGTAGTACAGGGAGGTATTACCAAGAGACCCAGTACTTC.

The table lists this clone with a count of one. The chain couples TRBV11-3 to TRBJ2-3; 12 nucleotides line up with TRBD2. The CDR3 runs to 17 residues. Trimming at V came to 3 bases and at J to 0 bases, leaving 4 bases not matched to a gene. The germline gives CDR1 SGHNT, CDR2 YENEEA. The CDR3 loop reads CASSFWTSGVSTDTQYF. The CDR3 DNA follows: TGTGCCAGCAGCTTTTGGACTAGCGGGGTGAGCACAGATACGCAGTATTTT.

The V call is TRBV7-2, the J call TRBJ2-1; maybe TRBD2 (5 bases). Germline V gives CDR1 SGHTA, CDR2 FQGNSA. V was pared by 9 bases and J by 4 bases, with 13 bases between. The CDR3 is made up of 13 amino acids. DNA of the CDR3: TGTGCCAGTACCCACCGGGGATACAATGAGCAGTTCTTC. This encodes CASTHRGYNEQFF.

This chain connects TRBV18 to TRBJ1-3, with 8 bases fitting TRBD1. V trimming: 2 bases; J trimming: 8 bases; junction bases outside the gene matches: 14. The CDR3 extends over 17 amino acids. The V gene's germline CDR1 is KGHSH and CDR2 LQKENI. The CDR3 DNA sequence: TGTGCCAGCTCACCAAGGACAGGGATCGAAGGAGCGGACACCATATATTTT. It specifies CASSPRTGIEGADTIYF.

A single count supports this clone. This chain uses TRBV19 with TRBJ2-6, with 11 bases identical to TRBD1. The ends lost 5 bases at V and 0 bases at J; junction bases unmatched: 15. Germline lookup yields CDR1 LNHDA and CDR2 SQIVND (reference sequence). This CDR3 has 21 amino acids. The CDR3 bases are TGTGCCAGTAGTTCGCCCGGGACAGGGGGAATCTCTTTCTCTGGGGCCAACGTCCTGACTTTC. Its protein is CASSSPGTGGISFSGANVLTF.

V usage is TRBV6-1 and J usage is TRBJ1-5; unclear D gene. This CDR3 has 14 amino acids. From germline, CDR1 is MNHNS and CDR2 SASEGT. The V end lost 5 bases, the J end lost 10 bases, and 18 bases lay between the germline ends. The CDR3 DNA reads TGTGCCAGCAGTCCACTATCGGATGCTTTTCCCCAGCATTTT. Translated: CASSPLSDAFPQHF.